This T cell receptor (beta chain) was obtained from a study of cytomegalovirus exposure and HLA in healthy donors (dated by TCRdb to the late 2010s). Study-level background: An earlier analysis of under 600 of the donors reported 250 to 350 Gb of sequence data and roughly 110 million unique TCR beta sequences from roughly 180 million T cells. Alongside the repertoire data, information on donor age, sex, ethnicity and CMV serostatus was compiled. The study profiled the T cell repertoires of 550 to 700 subjects by immunosequencing and related them to cytomegalovirus serostatus. The study aimed to test whether cataloging public T cell receptors could reveal signatures of past pathogen exposure. About 5 DR-DQ haplotypes were handled as single units for association and clustering, since linkage in the cohort was strong. Typing coverage differed by locus: A, B, C, DRB1 and DQB1 were typed in about 629-630 donors, DQA1 in about 550, DPA1 in over 600, and DPB1 in about 450. In a later analysis, previously published TCR beta repertoires from 670 or so donors were re-analyzed and high-resolution HLA genotyping was added so that TCR occurrence patterns could be studied. Both class I and class II loci were covered by HLA typing, at four-digit resolution. Of the 300 to 500 genotyped donors, more than 75% were placed in the genetic ancestry cluster associated with self-reported Caucasian donors. In an earlier analysis of roughly 580 of the donors, high-throughput TCR beta sequencing was used to judge whether each TCR beta V gene segment behaved as functional or pseudogenic. An early release that covered fewer than 750 HLA-typed donors contained about 290 gigabases of sequencing data and some 87 million unique TCR sequences. Along with the roughly 670-subject first cohort, a separate validation cohort of 120 different subjects was used. Every discovery cohort repertoire had been produced on one sequencing platform. Among about 370 genotyped donors of the cohort, an average of around 250,000 unique TCR beta nucleotide sequences was sequenced per donor, of which about 18% were non-productive. To predict cytomegalovirus infection status, the study brought together high-throughput TCR immunosequencing, statistical association of individual TCRs with disease status, and machine learning. The later analysis used no new phenotypic data to find candidate immune exposures, relying instead on TCR beta sequences and their occurrence across donors. A later genetic analysis took genome-wide SNP genotypes for about three fifths of the 666 donors and used that subset as a discovery cohort.

This clone has just one count. Its binding antigen is unknown. One end of the junction varies from germline; a read error may be responsible. Library preparation was by the immunoSEQ multiplex PCR assay. For the multiplex PCR, a mixture combining 60 forward primers for TCR Vbeta segments and 13 reverse primers for TCR Jbeta segments was used. Amplification of the CDR3 region of rearranged TCR beta genes was performed with a multiplex PCR assay on genomic DNA. Amplified TCR beta libraries were sequenced as 87-base-pair reads on the Illumina HiSeq System. As for how the authors treated the data: In a later analysis, some 80 million unique TCR beta chains were counted across the roughly 670 repertoires, and roughly 11 million of these chains were shared by at least two donors. To remove PCR and sequencing errors, raw reads were error-corrected and collapsed into unique sequences using a nearest-neighbor algorithm that merged closely related sequences. To assign V, D and J gene segments, CDR3 sequences were aligned to IMGT reference sequences. For a sequence to be retained, at least a six-nucleotide match to both a V gene segment and a J gene segment was required. Rearrangements were classified as productive when the CDR3 lacked stop codons and remained in frame with V and J, and all other rearrangements were classified as non-productive. CDR3 was defined according to IMGT convention as the region running from the second conserved V-encoded cysteine to the conserved J-encoded phenylalanine. The earlier analysis of about 500 of the donors excluded sequences that lacked an unambiguous match to a single V gene segment. An earlier analysis of 500 to 700 of the donors classified V segments as functional when productive rearrangements were above 56.7% and as segregating when the standard deviation between donors was above 5%. To diagnose cytomegalovirus status from the catalog of TCR beta chain sequences, a statistical classification framework was built. In a later analysis, V and J genes were assigned by comparing TCR nucleotide sequences against IMGT/GENE-DB human TR gene sequences. A later analysis assigned CDR3 sequences and most-parsimonious VDJ recombination scenarios with the TCRdist pipeline. In a later analysis, each TCR beta chain was defined by its CDR3 amino acid sequence together with its V-gene family, and reads without a unique V-gene family were excluded. In a later analysis, 450 to 600 highly shared, low-generation-probability nucleotide sequences were removed to address suspected cross-contamination and a sequencing artifact. For each public chain, a later analysis derived a clonal expansion index from normalized ranks of inferred template counts within each repertoire. Generation probabilities in a later analysis came from a VDJ recombination model fitted to out-of-frame rearrangements, and those results were checked against IGoR. Hypergeometric tests were used in a later analysis to score TCR-TCR, TCR-HLA and TCR-CMV co-occurrence, with a repertoire-size bias correction applied to the TCR pairs. False discovery rates were estimated in a later analysis by permuting HLA or CMV assignments 20 times. A later analysis grouped co-occurring TCRs with DBSCAN, adding TCRdist sequence similarity when clustering within HLA-allele-positive subsets. Repertoires with fewer than 30,000 or more than 120,000 public chains, plus five repertoires with anomalous nucleotide sharing, were excluded from co-occurrence clustering. TCRdb stores this immuneACCESS table with in-frame sequences only. Part of the clones is absent; in the studies checked, under half of the shortfall reflects unresolved V genes, and no reason is known for the rest. V and J calls and clone size are those listed in that table; D and trimming were worked out from the DNA. The sample table lists over 100,000 clones, 63% of them with a count of one. Approximately 11% of the sample comes from the top ten.

The cysteine opens and the phenylalanine closes a CDR3 of 13 amino acids. Here the CDR3 DNA is all that survives: 39 bases in frame from base 1. The germline V gene (reference sequence) sets CDR1 to MNHNY and CDR2 to SVGAGI. Study-wide findings and limitations: An association between a missense DCLRE1C variant and V-gene and J-gene trimming of TCR beta chains was found in a later genetic analysis and replicated in an independent cohort. At a false discovery rate of 0.05, a later analysis linked 16,951 TCR beta sequences to specific HLA alleles. In an earlier analysis of roughly 500 of the donors, most TCR beta V segments appeared in productive rearrangements about 90% or about 30% of the time, broadly matching IMGT annotations. According to a later analysis, TCR association rates differed among HLA loci, with DRB1 alleles showing the most associated TCRs and HLA-C alleles showing the fewest. Roughly uniform sequencing depth across donors was assumed in presence/absence analyses, although this assumption may not hold. For the cohort, immune exposure information was limited to CMV serostatus. According to a later analysis, parvovirus B19, influenza, CMV and Epstein-Barr virus appeared linked to several top co-occurrence clusters. Because HLA typing was unavailable for some donors at each locus, only the typed subset was used in association tests. The sequencing pipeline was judged likely to have produced a cluster of highly shared sequence variants as a technical artifact. The earlier analysis of almost 600 of the donors excluded seventeen rarely observed V segments, including chromosome 9 orphons, because counts were too low. When HLA alleles, especially DR and DQ, strongly co-occurred, TCR associations were difficult to assign to individual alleles. A total of 164 TCR beta chains were listed by the study as associated with cytomegalovirus. The cohort was sequenced for TCR beta chains only, and without alpha or paired-chain data the features that could be detected were limited. In vitro tests confirmed that a few of the cytomegalovirus-associated TCR beta chains recognize cytomegalovirus antigens. In both the original and validation cohorts, the classifier was reported to diagnose cytomegalovirus status with high specificity and sensitivity. A further reported finding was that TCR beta sequences accurately predicted the HLA-A and HLA-B alleles for most subjects in the first cohort. According to the authors, the approach could potentially be generalized to other disease states and immunological phenotypes. Most TCR sequences were seen in very few donors, while some public TCRs were found in many individuals. In a later genetic analysis, fewer N-insertions in productive TCRs were reported among donors in an Asian-associated ancestry cluster than the roughly 700-donor mean. The 87-base-pair reads could not distinguish some IMGT-functional V segments, including TRBV6-2 and TRBV6-3, so those segments were excluded. In a later analysis, HLA-associated TCR beta chains showed more clonal expansion and lower generation probabilities than non-associated chains that were equally common. Correlated functional status among segregating V segments might reflect linkage disequilibrium, but an unknown experimental factor could not be ruled out. According to a later analysis, most CMV-associated TCR beta chains appeared to be HLA-restricted, and the HLA associations seemed to be driven largely by CMV exposure.

In total, around 600 healthy bone marrow donors made up the cohort. Cohort members were all nominally healthy when sampled, although unrecorded immune exposures were likely present. The donor was CMV seropositive and was included in the group of 250 to 300 seropositive cohort members. Every donor gave a peripheral blood sample, and the peripheral blood mononuclear cells from that sample were used for TCR beta sequencing. The Qiagen DNeasy Blood Extraction Kit was used to extract genomic DNA from the blood cell samples. This clonotype was obtained from a man aged 35-49 years in good health and CMV-seropositive. This receptor chain uses TRBV6-6 and TRBJ2-7; tentative D gene TRBD1, with 6 bases matching. The source material was PBMCs. The CDR3 protein: CASTEYPEGGAGF. The nucleotides are TGTGCCAGCACTGAATACCCCGAAGGGGGTGCCGGCTTC.